The sequence of this TCR beta chain was determined in a study of Ad26.COV2.S vaccination and SARS-CoV-2 variants. At the level of the study: COV1001, an Ad26.COV2.S trial, supplied this vaccine-arm donor. Ad26.COV2.S shots went into the muscle once or twice, 56 days apart.

Clones were read by immunoSEQ multiplex PCR, and TCRdb kept only the in-frame ones, dropping some. The sample gives 350,000 to 500,000 clones, roughly 90% of which show up once; approximately 4% is in the top ten. Remarks on this clone: Its cognate antigen is unknown.

Study findings and constraints: In vaccinated individuals, spike-specific CD8+ and CD4+ T cell responses reportedly displayed substantial breadth. Vaccine recipients posted higher spike-specific TCR breadth than their placebo counterparts.

Treatment denoted: around 19 received Ad26.COV2.S at low or high dose, single or two shots; about five received placebo; per-sample allocation not given. At day 63 after the first vaccine or placebo injection, samples were drawn. This clonotype originated in a person between 18 and 60 years old who received the Ad26.COV2.S COVID-19 vaccine or a placebo. This specimen was peripheral blood, taken in a trial of Ad26.COV2.S vaccine versus placebo.

CDR3 in amino acids: CASSYFAQETQYF. The DNA of the CDR3 is TGTGCCAGCAGTTACTTTGCCCAAGAGACCCAGTACTTC. The rearrangement uses TRBV6-2 or TRBV6-3 and TRBJ2-5; D is ambiguous. V lost 1 base to trimming and J lost 1 base, with 4 bases between them. CDR1 is MNHEY, CDR2 SVGEGT, per germline. This CDR3 is built from 13 residues.